This T cell receptor (beta chain) was found in a study of molecular identifiers for immune sequencing clone quantification. General study results and limits: Clone sizes could be underestimated for highly expanded clones when identical TCR molecules share a barcode.

Naive CD8 T cells were sorted as CD8+CD4-CCR7+CD45RA+. This clonotype was seen many times. Its antigen is undetermined. Preparation of the bulk TCR libraries relied on previously described methods and listed TCR primers. TCRdb re-derived calls from the PCR reads in MiXCR, one entry per CDR3 protein. The sample records about 63,000 distinct CDR3 sequences, approximately 18% being singletons. The sequenced material came from naive CD8+ T cells from blood, with Jurkat cell RNA spiked in. Indicated subset: FACS-sorted CD8+CD4-CCR7+CD45RA+ naive T cells. This receptor was identified in a human donor in good health. Some libraries in this study had Jurkat cell RNA spiked in.

The CDR3 region is CASSDGTVTDTQYF. The DNA of the CDR3 is TGTGCCAGCAGCGACGGGACAGTAACAGATACGCAGTATTTT. The chain combines TRBV7-8 with TRBJ2-3, with 7 nucleotides matching TRBD1. Germline CDR1 is SGHVS and CDR2 is FQNEAQ. V lost 5 bases, J lost 3 bases, and 5 bases stayed unmatched. This CDR3 contains 14 residues.